One sample yielded the 6 T cell receptor beta chains listed below, sequenced in a study of PD-1 blockade in classical Hodgkin lymphoma (dated by TCRdb to between 2020 and 2021). The protocol used for the library was the immunoSEQ multiplex PCR assay. TCRdb stores this immuneACCESS table with in-frame sequences only. Part of the clones is absent; in the studies checked, under half of the shortfall reflects unresolved V genes, and no reason is known for the rest. The sample includes about 42,000 clones, with over 55% observed a single time. In total, the top ten clones hold 3% of the sample. The time point label here, explained by the study, means: cycle 1 day 1 (C1D1), immediately before nivolumab initiation. Relapse after autologous stem cell transplantation had occurred in all trial patients, and cohorts A, B and C were distinguished by prior brentuximab vedotin exposure. This specimen consisted of peripheral blood mononuclear cells (PBMCs), obtained at baseline. The receptors stem from a human donor with classical Hodgkin lymphoma.

This chain links TRBV2 with TRBJ2-7; 7 positions agree with TRBD2. The junction had 11 bases not matched to a gene; V was cut back by 6 bases and J by 6 bases. The CDR3 runs 14 residues. CDR1 SNHLY and CDR2 FYNNEI come from the germline V gene. CDR3 DNA sequence: TGTGCCAGCAGCGGACTAGACGCGTTCTCCGAGCAGTACTTC. Protein sequence: CASSGLDAFSEQYF.

This clone was recorded at least ten times. The V and J genes are TRBV7-6 and TRBJ2-7; D is ambiguous. Deletions cut 1 base from V and 1 base from J, with 14 bases between. The CDR3 length is 16 residues. Germline CDR1 and CDR2: SGHVS and FNYEAQ. This CDR3 is CASSLDPSVPSYEQYF. CDR3 DNA: TGTGCCAGCAGCTTAGATCCGTCAGTCCCTTCCTACGAGCAGTACTTC.

In DNA form, the CDR3 reads TGTGCCAGCATCCCGGGACAGGGGGCATACGAGCAGTACTTC. Translation: CASIPGQGAYEQYF. The chain has TRBV7-3 and TRBJ2-7, with 12 nucleotides matching TRBD1. Germline trimming cut 7 bases from V and 4 bases from J; bases unmatched to any gene: 5. Germline-derived CDR1 and CDR2 are SGHTA and FQGTGA. This CDR3 is 14 amino acids long.

V usage is TRBV21-1 and J usage is TRBJ2-4; TRBD2, the table's D call, lacks a check against the DNA. TRBV21-1 is designated a pseudogene. The CDR3 totals 13 residues. This CDR3 is CASSEVGKNIQYF. CDR3 sequence (DNA): TGTGCCAGCAGCGAGGTTGGCAAAAACATTCAGTACTTC.

A few counts support this clone. V and J are TRBV18 and TRBJ2-1, with TRBD1 matching 7 bases. The trim removed 3 bases at V and 9 bases at J, leaving 8 bases unmatched. Germline CDR1 reads KGHSH; CDR2 reads LQKENI. The length of the CDR3 is 14 residues. The DNA for the CDR3 is TGTGCCAGCTCACCTCCCTTTAGGACAGGTGAGCAGTTCTTC. Amino acid sequence: CASSPPFRTGEQFF.

This rearrangement joins TRBV4-1 to TRBJ1-1, with unresolved D. Germline V gives CDR1 MGHRA, CDR2 YSYEKL. V was clipped by 2 bases and J by 0 bases, with 7 bases between them. The CDR3 covers 14 residues. The CDR3 loop is CASSQISVNTEAFF. In DNA form, the CDR3 reads TGCGCCAGCAGCCAAATCTCGGTGAACACTGAAGCTTTCTTT.